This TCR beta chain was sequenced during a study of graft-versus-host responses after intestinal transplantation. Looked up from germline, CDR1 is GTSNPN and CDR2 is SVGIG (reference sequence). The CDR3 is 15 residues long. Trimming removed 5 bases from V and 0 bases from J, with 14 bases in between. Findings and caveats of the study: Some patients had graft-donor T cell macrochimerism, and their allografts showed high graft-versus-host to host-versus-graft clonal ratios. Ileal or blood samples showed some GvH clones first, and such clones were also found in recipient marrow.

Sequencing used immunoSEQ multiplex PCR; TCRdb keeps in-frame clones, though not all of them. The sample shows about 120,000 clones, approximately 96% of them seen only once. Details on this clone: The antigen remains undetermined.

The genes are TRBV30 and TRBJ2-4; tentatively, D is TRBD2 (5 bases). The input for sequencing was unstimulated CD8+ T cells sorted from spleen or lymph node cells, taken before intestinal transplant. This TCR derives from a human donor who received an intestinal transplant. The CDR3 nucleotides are TGTGCCTGGGGGGAGAGGGTGTTAGCCAAAAACATTCAGTACTTC. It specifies CAWGERVLAKNIQYF.